Given below is one T cell receptor (beta chain) in context. Its antigen specificity is not known. No much larger clone exists at a distance of one base, and base qualities are not known. From a lookup of the germline V gene, CDR1 and CDR2 are KGHSH and LQKENI. The CDR3 numbers 13 residues from cysteine through phenylalanine. Only the CDR3 portion is preserved as DNA: 39 bases, with reading frame beginning at the first base. V drops 4 bases and J drops 6 bases, leaving 13 bases in between. Whole blood was collected in K2EDTA tubes by collaborating institutions according to the institutions' own protocols. For TCRbeta analysis, collaborators shipped samples in one of three forms: frozen whole blood, isolated PBMCs, or DNA extracted from either of those sample types. This entry belongs to a study of blood T cell repertoires in COVID-19 (dated by TCRdb to 2020 to 2022). For the study in its entirety: Samples from collaborators originated in the United States, Italy and Spain and spanned both the acute and convalescent phases of COVID-19. The repertoires were released in a freely available public database intended as a resource for research on the immune response to SARS-CoV-2. Where available, HLA class I and class II types were obtained from metadata supplied by the sample provider rather than from assay-based typing. Nearly every sample came with metadata listing a de-identified subject ID, COVID-19 status, age in years and sex. Samples came from the ongoing ImmuneRACE study (first 160 participants) plus 1,254 subjects from 6 global collaborators. Subjects who had been exposed to COVID-19, were actively infected with it, or had recovered from it provided the deeply sampled blood TCRbeta repertoires that made up the dataset. The prospective study material was composed of cDNA or gDNA derived from T cells, B-cell-depleted T cells, or PBMCs. On the study overall, not on this receptor specifically: The quantity of clinical and demographic metadata differed by source and by participant and was supplied without curation.

TCRbeta CDR3 regions were amplified from genomic DNA by means of the immunoSEQ Assay, a bias-controlled multiplex PCR. The study's processing was this. The number of nucleated cells in each sample was estimated by amplification of reference gene primers within the assay. To quantify the absolute abundance of each unique TCRbeta CDR3 rearrangement, sequence reads were collapsed and filtered. For each sample, productive Simpson clonality was calculated as the square root of Simpson's diversity index over productive rearrangements. This immuneACCESS table, as held by TCRdb, lists in-frame sequences with V and J called but not all clones. Of the missing ones, under half trace to an unresolved V gene in checked studies; the others have no known cause. V, J and clone size derive from that table, while D and trimming were established from the DNA sequence. This sample holds 90,000 to 150,000 clones; roughly 76% were observed only once. Together, the top ten hold under 11% of the sample.

The source material was peripheral blood. The rearrangement combines TRBV18 with TRBJ2-7; the D gene remains uncertain. This TCR came from a human donor in a cohort sampled during active COVID-19. The bases are TGTGCCAGCTCACAAGACACTGCCGGCGAGCAGTACTTC. The encoded protein is CASSQDTAGEQYF.